Detailed here is one T cell receptor beta chain. Trimming left V 4 bases short and J 3 bases short, with 6 bases between. This CDR3 contains 13 residues. Germline V lookup: CDR1 LGHNA, CDR2 YSLEER. This sample stems from a study of technical replicates of blood from a handful of donors. Libraries were prepared by immunoSEQ multiplex PCR; TCRdb keeps only in-frame clonotypes and omits some of them. The table has nearly 80,000 clones, 90% to 95% seen once; the top ten hold approximately 0.37%. Specimen: T cells isolated from PBMCs. This chain links TRBV4-3 with TRBJ2-2; D may be TRBD1 (5 bases). This sequence was found in a human donor in good health. CDR3: CASSRTHTGELFF. For the CDR3, the DNA is TGCGCCAGCAGCCGGACACACACCGGGGAGCTGTTTTTT.